The 28 T cell receptor beta chains below all came from one sample that was sequenced in a study of blood T cells in healthy people across ages. Next came a second PCR, run for about 6 to 12 cycles, which used a sample-barcoded 5' primer along with a J-beta primer mix. TCRdb reprocessed the 5' RACE reads with MiXCR, giving one entry per CDR3 protein. The sample includes 850,000 to 950,000 distinct CDR3 sequences, roughly 26% of them seen just once. The sample consisted of blood. All receptors derive from a woman older than 75 in good health.

This clonotype was observed at least ten times. The chain has TRBV20-1 and TRBJ2-7; D ambiguous. CDR1 and CDR2 (germline): DFQATT, SNEGSKA (reference sequence). With 0 bases removed from V and 5 bases from J, the gap between germline ends came to 11 bases. The CDR3 runs to 13 residues. For the CDR3, the DNA is TGCAGTGCTAGAGATCAGAGGTCCCACGAGCAGTACTTC. It translates to CSARDQRSHEQYF.

Ten or more counts support this clonotype. This chain connects TRBV19 to TRBJ2-1; possible D gene TRBD2, 5 bases. Germline V gene sequence: CDR1 LNHDA, CDR2 SQIVND (reference sequence). Trimming removed 5 bases at V and 0 bases at J, with 17 bases between. CDR3 length: 17 residues. The CDR3 here is CASSFVSRSDSYNEQFF. As DNA, the CDR3 is TGTGCCAGTAGTTTCGTTAGTCGTAGCGACTCCTACAATGAGCAGTTCTTC.

This clonotype came up a few times. V and J are TRBV27 and TRBJ2-7; 11 nucleotides align to TRBD2. With V trimmed by 3 bases and J by 3 bases, 13 bases remained unmatched. CDR1 and CDR2 from the germline V gene are MNHEY and SMNVEV (reference sequence). There are 18 residues in the CDR3. The CDR3 coding sequence is TGTGCCAGCAGTTTCTATGGACTAGCGGGCGGAAAAATCTACGAGCAGTACTTC. Protein: CASSFYGLAGGKIYEQYF.

This clonotype was found a few times. Given a much more abundant clone one base away, this may be a read error. This rearrangement joins TRBV20-1 to TRBJ2-7; TRBD2 agrees at 16 bases. The CDR3 is made up of 19 amino acids. The junction had 16 bases not matched to a gene; V was cut back by 1 base and J by 7 bases. The V gene's germline CDR1 is DFQATT and CDR2 SNEGSKA (reference sequence). The CDR3 sequence is CSARVPKGLAGGYYNEQYF. CDR3 DNA: TGCAGTGCTAGAGTCCCAAAGGGACTAGCGGGGGGGTACTACAATGAGCAGTACTTC.

The sample holds a few counts of this clonotype. The CDR3 loop is CASSKDRDGQYF. DNA of the CDR3: TGTGCCAGCAGCAAAGATAGGGATGGGCAGTACTTC. The genes are TRBV21-1 and TRBJ2-5. TRBV21-1 is classified as a pseudogene. The CDR3 sequence is 12 residues long.

This clonotype was observed at least ten times. The chain recombines TRBV20-1 with TRBJ1-2; perhaps TRBD1 as D (5 bases). The germline gives CDR1 DFQATT, CDR2 SNEGSKA (reference sequence). The CDR3 has 14 residues. The V and J ends lost 5 bases and 0 bases respectively, with 13 bases between them. DNA for the CDR3: TGCAGTGCTCAGACAGCCTCAACTAACTATGGCTACACCTTC. Its protein is CSAQTASTNYGYTF.

This clonotype was observed at least ten times. CDR3 DNA sequence: TGTGCCAGCAGTTTCAGCACGGGGCTCGTGGGGGAAAACTATGGCTACACCTTC. Translation: CASSFSTGLVGENYGYTF. The genes are TRBV12-3 or TRBV12-4 and TRBJ1-2; possible D gene TRBD1, 5 bases. CDR3 size: 18 residues. V shed 3 bases and J shed 2 bases, with 22 bases lying between them.

V gene TRBV27 combines with J gene TRBJ1-1; D remains unclear. The CDR3 is 14 amino acids. Looked up from germline, CDR1 is MNHEY and CDR2 is SMNVEV (reference sequence). Trimming cost V 3 bases and J 2 bases, with 10 bases left between them. In DNA, the CDR3 is TGTGCCAGCAGTTTGGGGAACATTAACACTGAAGCTTTCTTT. This encodes CASSLGNINTEAFF.

In this sample, this clonotype turned up many times. V usage is TRBV7-2 and J usage is TRBJ2-7, with 7 bases that match TRBD1. Losses at the gene ends were 0 bases for V and 3 bases for J; bases not matched to a gene: 11. The CDR3 has 17 amino acids. Looked up from germline, CDR1 is SGHTA and CDR2 is FQGNSA. CDR3 sequence reads: CASSLATGQLGNYEQYF. The CDR3 nucleotides are TGTGCCAGCAGCTTAGCTACGGGACAGCTAGGGAACTACGAGCAGTACTTC.

This clonotype showed up many times. The rearrangement uses TRBV12-3 or TRBV12-4 and TRBJ2-3, with 10 bases matching TRBD2. V was clipped by 3 bases and J by 2 bases; unmatched bases: 2. The CDR3 extends over 15 amino acids. CDR3: CASSFSGGNTDTQYF. CDR3 DNA sequence: TGTGCCAGCAGTTTTAGCGGGGGGAACACAGATACGCAGTATTTT.

This clonotype was seen repeatedly, ten times or more. This chain joins TRBV7-2 and TRBJ2-7, with D possibly being TRBD2 (5 bases). Germline loops: CDR1 SGHTA, CDR2 FQGNSA. Trimming took off 4 bases at V and 4 bases at J, with 14 bases between the two ends. The CDR3 totals 14 residues. The CDR3 nucleotides read TGTGCCAGCAGCTCTGAAGATCGAGGGTACGAGCAGTACTTC. Encoded protein: CASSSEDRGYEQYF.

This clonotype has ten or more counts. The rearrangement joins TRBV7-9 to TRBJ2-5; D tentatively fits TRBD1 or TRBD2 (5 bases each). V was shortened by 6 bases and J by 0 bases, with 17 bases between the two germline ends. The germline CDR1 and CDR2 sequences are SEHNR and FQNEAQ (reference sequence). This CDR3 is 16 amino acids long. In DNA, the CDR3 is TGTGCCAGCAGACAGACCGGGACGGTGTACCAAGAGACCCAGTACTTC. Translating gives CASRQTGTVYQETQYF. Variable domain in full (rest from reference TRBV7-9 and TRBJ2-5): DTGVSQNPRHKITKRGQNVTFRCDPISEHNRLYWYRQTLGQGPEFLTYFQNEAQLEKSRLLSDRFSAERPKGSFSTLEIQRTEQGDSAMYLCASRQTGTVYQETQYFGPGTRLLVL.

The rearrangement links TRBV7-2 to TRBJ1-2, with TRBD1 as a possible D gene (6 bases). The V and J ends lost 2 bases and 8 bases respectively, with 18 bases between them. CDR1 is SGHTA and CDR2 is FQGNSA in the germline V gene. This CDR3 is built from 15 residues. The CDR3 is CASSLPGDYRAGYTF. DNA for the CDR3: TGTGCCAGCAGCTTACCAGGGGATTACAGGGCCGGCTACACCTTC.

The chain carries TRBV7-2 and TRBJ2-1; TRBD2 is a possible D gene (6 bases). Trimming removed 3 bases from V and 8 bases from J, with 20 bases in between. CDR1 and CDR2 (germline): SGHTA, FQGNSA. This CDR3 has 16 residues. The CDR3 reads CASSFLQRERSHEQFF. CDR3 DNA sequence: TGTGCCAGCAGCTTCCTTCAACGGGAGAGGTCGCATGAGCAGTTCTTC.

This clonotype has at least ten counts. The CDR3: CSAPKGPAANVLTF. The CDR3 bases are TGCAGCGCCCCTAAGGGACCGGCGGCCAACGTCCTGACTTTC. The V gene is TRBV20-1, the J gene TRBJ2-6; D might be TRBD1 or TRBD2, each matching 5 bases. Germline CDR1 is DFQATT and CDR2 is SNEGSKA (reference sequence). This CDR3 has 14 residues.

This clonotype was recorded many times. In DNA form, the CDR3 reads TGCGCCAGCAGCTTGCGGATTAACACTGAAGCTTTCTTT. Translation gives CASSLRINTEAFF. The chain is built from TRBV5-1 and TRBJ1-1; no reliable D call. CDR1 and CDR2 (germline): SGHRS, YFSETQ. V shed 1 base and J shed 2 bases, with 6 bases lying between them. The CDR3 extends over 13 amino acids.

This clonotype came up many times. The V and J genes are TRBV7-2 and TRBJ2-7; perhaps TRBD1 as D (6 bases). Germline assignment: CDR1 SGHTA and CDR2 FQGNSA. The CDR3 is made up of 13 amino acids. Trimming pared 5 bases from V and 2 bases from J, leaving 10 bases between. The CDR3 nucleotides read TGTGCCAGCAGCCGGACAGACACCTACGAGCAGTACTTC. Residues: CASSRTDTYEQYF.

CDR3 in DNA: TGTGCCAGCAGTGAAGATCCGACAGCTCAAAAACTGTTTTTT. Translated: CASSEDPTAQKLFF. J is TRBJ1-4 and V is TRBV6-1; a possible D gene is TRBD1 (5 bases). Germline assignment: CDR1 MNHNS and CDR2 SASEGT. This CDR3 region has 14 residues. V lost 1 base and J 9 bases, leaving 12 bases between the germline ends.

This clonotype was seen a few times. This could be a read error, since a much larger clone is one nucleotide away. V and J are TRBV12-3 or TRBV12-4 and TRBJ1-2, with TRBD1 identical over 8 bases. The CDR3 spans 15 residues. V shed 4 bases and J 7 bases; nucleotides not matched to a gene: 11. The CDR3 is CASSSPGGGRFGYTF. The CDR3 DNA reads TGTGCCAGCAGTTCCCCAGGGGGCGGAAGGTTTGGCTACACCTTC.

Of note for this clonotype: A much larger clone sits a single nucleotide away, making a read error possible. V is TRBV24-1 and J is TRBJ2-3, with 7 nucleotides matching TRBD1. Losses at the gene ends were 4 bases for V and 1 base for J; bases not matched to a gene: 7. The CDR3 covers 16 residues. Looked up from germline, CDR1 is KGHDR and CDR2 is SFDVKD. The CDR3 DNA reads TGTGCCACCAGTGACCCAGGACAGGATCGCACAGATACGCAGTATTTT. Amino acids: CATSDPGQDRTDTQYF.

This clonotype was found a few times. This rearrangement joins TRBV7-9 to TRBJ1-2, with unresolved D. Germline loops: CDR1 SEHNR, CDR2 FQNEAQ (reference sequence). V lost 5 bases, J lost 6 bases, and 19 bases lay in between. The CDR3 covers 15 residues. DNA for the CDR3: TGTGCCAGCAGCCCCGATCGCGGATACTACAATGGCTACACCTTC. Its translation: CASSPDRGYYNGYTF.

Points on this clonotype: A much larger clone is a single base away; this may be a read error. The chain combines TRBV6-2 or TRBV6-3 with TRBJ2-7; TRBD1 is a possible D gene (5 bases). V was pared by 7 bases and J by 3 bases, with 7 bases between. From germline, CDR1 is MNHEY and CDR2 SVGEGT. This CDR3 has 11 amino acids. The CDR3 loop reads CASKGDYEQYF. The DNA for the CDR3 is TGTGCCAGCAAAGGGGACTACGAGCAGTACTTC.

A note on this clonotype: This may be a read error: a much more frequent sequence differs by one nucleotide. J is TRBJ2-5 and V is TRBV24-1; 9 positions agree with TRBD1. Germline-derived CDR1 and CDR2 are KGHDR and SFDVKD. There are 14 residues in the CDR3. Losses at the gene ends were 4 bases for V and 7 bases for J; bases not matched to a gene: 6. CDR3 amino acids: CATSDSGQGWTQYF. The CDR3 DNA follows: TGTGCCACCAGTGACTCTGGACAGGGGTGGACCCAGTACTTC.

Comment on this clonotype: This may stem from a read error, because a much larger clone lies one nucleotide away. V and J are TRBV29-1 and TRBJ2-1; no definite D call. Near its end, the DNA agrees better with TRBJ2-7, so the J call may be wrong. Germline CDR1 SQVTM, CDR2 ANQGSEA. The CDR3 is made up of 12 amino acids. The CDR3 sequence: CSVVSSYNEQYF. For the CDR3, the DNA is TGCAGCGTGGTCAGCTCCTACAATGAGCAGTACTTC.

As to this clonotype: A read error may be the cause here, since a much bigger clone is one base away. The rearrangement joins TRBV12-3 or TRBV12-4 to TRBJ1-1; no clear D gene. Trimming stripped 3 bases from V and 7 bases from J, with 6 bases between. The length of the CDR3 is 11 residues. CDR3 residues: CASSFRGEAFF. The CDR3 coding sequence is TGTGCCAGCAGTTTTCGGGGTGAAGCTTTCTTT.

This chain uses TRBV6-2 or TRBV6-3 with TRBJ2-5, with a tentative D call TRBD2 (5 bases). This CDR3 contains 13 residues. The V gene lost 7 bases and the J gene lost 2 bases, with 11 bases spanning the gap. The germline V gene encodes CDR1 MNHEY and CDR2 SVGEGT. The CDR3, as DNA: TGTGCCAGCACCAAAGGACTTCAAGAGACCCAGTACTTC. Protein: CASTKGLQETQYF.

V is TRBV24-1 and J is TRBJ2-2, with 10 bases matching TRBD1. Germline V gene data show CDR1 as KGHDR and CDR2 as SFDVKD. The CDR3 has 15 amino acids. V shed 7 bases, J shed 6 bases, and the junction held 7 bases outside the gene matches. The CDR3 loop is CATSPGQGSSGELFF. The DNA of the CDR3 is TGTGCCACCAGCCCGGGACAGGGGAGCTCCGGGGAGCTGTTTTTT.

The V gene is TRBV6-5, the J gene TRBJ2-2; D is uncertain. The germline V and J ends were trimmed by 0 bases and 8 bases, with 7 bases remaining between them. This CDR3 has 13 residues. Germline V gives CDR1 MNHEY, CDR2 SVGAGI. This CDR3 is CASSYSGPGELFF. CDR3 nucleotide sequence: TGTGCCAGCAGTTACTCTGGTCCTGGGGAGCTGTTTTTT.